The 23 T cell receptor beta chains below come from one sample, sequenced in a study of OX40 agonist ivuxolimab in advanced cancers. TCRdb's table, derived via immunoSEQ multiplex PCR, lists solely in-frame clones and lacks some. The sample lists about 60,000 clones, over 90% occurring once. Sequencing used CD4+ or CD8+ T cells sorted from blood, obtained in a trial of the OX40 agonist ivuxolimab. These receptors came from an adult with an advanced solid tumor such as melanoma, head and neck, liver or kidney cancer.

The chain uses TRBV7-9 and TRBJ2-5; D not certain. Germline CDR1 reads SEHNR; CDR2 reads FQNEAQ (reference sequence). The CDR3 sequence is 14 residues long. V lost 7 bases and J 2 bases, leaving 14 bases between the germline ends. In DNA, the CDR3 is TGTGCCAGCAAATTTTCGCGCCTGCAAGAGACCCAGTACTTC. As protein: CASKFSRLQETQYF.

The chain recombines TRBV9 with TRBJ2-1, with 10 bases identical to TRBD1. Germline V CDR1 and CDR2: SGDLS, YYNGEE. The CDR3 sequence is 15 residues long. V shed 3 bases, J shed 4 bases, and the junction held 4 bases outside the gene matches. CDR3 region: CASSARTGGYNEQFF. DNA for the CDR3: TGTGCCAGCAGCGCCCGGACAGGGGGATACAATGAGCAGTTCTTC.

The V and J genes are TRBV4-3 and TRBJ2-2; 7 bases match TRBD1. V lost 0 bases, J lost 7 bases, and 8 bases stayed unmatched. The CDR3 runs 16 residues. Germline CDR1 and CDR2: LGHNA and YSLEER. This CDR3 reads CASSQDGKGAIGELFF. CDR3 DNA sequence: TGCGCCAGCAGCCAAGATGGCAAGGGGGCTATCGGGGAGCTGTTTTTT.

V usage is TRBV19 and J usage is TRBJ1-3, with TRBD1 as a possible D gene (6 bases). The germline V gene has CDR1 LNHDA and CDR2 SQIVND (reference sequence). V lost 5 bases, J lost 4 bases, and 15 bases lay in between. The CDR3 is 15 residues long. The CDR3 region has the DNA TGTGCCAGTAGTCTTTACAGGGATTTCGGAAACACCATATATTTT. It is translated as CASSLYRDFGNTIYF.

The CDR3 loop is CSVDLGLALSTGELFF. The CDR3 DNA sequence: TGCAGCGTTGATTTGGGACTAGCTTTATCCACCGGGGAGCTGTTTTTT. This chain connects TRBV29-1 to TRBJ2-2; 9 nucleotides align to TRBD2. This CDR3 is 16 amino acids long. Germline CDR1 is SQVTM and CDR2 is ANQGSEA. The junction had 9 bases not matched to a gene; V was cut back by 3 bases and J by 4 bases.

The chain has TRBV14 and TRBJ2-5; TRBD2 is a possible D gene (5 bases). Trimming took off 3 bases at V and 4 bases at J, with 21 bases between the two ends. Germline lookup yields CDR1 SGHDN and CDR2 FVKESK. There are 17 residues in the CDR3. CDR3 amino acids: CASSHLGNTFKGETQYF. In nucleotides, the CDR3 is TGTGCCAGCAGCCATCTCGGGAACACATTTAAAGGAGAGACCCAGTACTTC.

The V call is TRBV10-3, the J call TRBJ2-3, with D possibly being TRBD2 (6 bases). Per germline, CDR1 ENHRY and CDR2 SYGVKD. V gave up 10 bases and J gave up 0 bases, with 17 bases separating them. This CDR3 comprises 15 residues. The CDR3 is CATRSGAASTDTQYF. The CDR3 bases are TGTGCCACGAGGTCGGGAGCGGCTAGCACAGATACGCAGTATTTT.

The genes are TRBV9 and TRBJ1-1; D uncertain. This CDR3 is built from 13 residues. V gave up 1 base and J gave up 1 base, with 5 bases separating them. CDR1 is SGDLS, CDR2 YYNGEE, per germline. CDR3 DNA: TGTGCCAGCAGCGTATATCCGAACACTGAAGCTTTCTTT. Translating it yields CASSVYPNTEAFF.

The chain recombines TRBV7-2 with TRBJ2-3; 10 positions agree with TRBD2. The CDR3 has 15 amino acids. V lost 1 base and J lost 4; bases outside the gene matches: 2. The V gene's germline CDR1 is SGHTA and CDR2 FQGNSA. DNA of the CDR3: TGTGCCAGCAGCTTAGGAGCGGGAGGGCCAGATACGCAGTATTTT. Protein: CASSLGAGGPDTQYF.

V gene TRBV10-3 combines with J gene TRBJ1-2; 9 bases are a match to TRBD1. Germline CDR1 and CDR2: ENHRY and SYGVKD. The V gene end was trimmed by 6 bases and the J gene end by 0 bases; junction bases not matched to a gene: 11. This CDR3 has 17 amino acids. CDR3 nucleotides: TGTGCCATCAGCCCCGCAGGACAGGGGATCTCTAACTATGGCTACACCTTC. Its translation: CAISPAGQGISNYGYTF.

The chain links TRBV5-7 to TRBJ2-7, with 8 bases that match TRBD1. Being an ORF, TRBV5-7 has a function that is uncertain. V was clipped by 4 bases and J by 4 bases; unmatched bases: 10. This CDR3 is built from 15 residues. The DNA for the CDR3 is TGTGCCAGCAGCATGACGGACAGGGTAGGTTACGAGCAGTACTTC. Its protein is CASSMTDRVGYEQYF.

The chain is built from TRBV7-9 and TRBJ1-1; no reliable D call. Trimming took 2 bases from V and 4 from J, leaving 5 bases between them. Germline CDR1 SEHNR, CDR2 FQNEAQ (reference sequence). The CDR3 spans 12 residues. CDR3 region: CASSLYGTEAFF. CDR3 in DNA: TGTGCCAGCAGCTTATACGGCACTGAAGCTTTCTTT.

The rearrangement joins TRBV29-1 to TRBJ2-1; 7 nucleotides line up with TRBD2. V was pared by 5 bases and J by 5 bases, with 9 bases of the junction left unmatched. Germline CDR1 SQVTM, CDR2 ANQGSEA. This CDR3 has 14 amino acids. The CDR3 loop reads CSVREVRSHNEQFF. CDR3 sequence (DNA): TGCAGCGTTCGGGAGGTCAGGAGCCACAATGAGCAGTTCTTC.

This rearrangement joins TRBV5-8 to TRBJ1-5; 10 bases are shared with TRBD1. Trimming cost V 2 bases and J 6 bases; bases outside gene matches: 5. This CDR3 region has 15 residues. CDR1 is SGHTS and CDR2 is YDEGEE in the germline V gene. The CDR3 DNA reads as TGTGCCAGCAGCTTTCGGGACAGGGGTTTTCAGCCCCAGCATTTT. Its protein is CASSFRDRGFQPQHF.

The rearrangement uses TRBV7-9 and TRBJ1-4, with a weak D call TRBD1 (6 bases). Germline V CDR1 and CDR2: SEHNR, FQNEAQ (reference sequence). Trimming shortened V by 7 bases and J by 6 bases, and 18 bases separated the two germline ends. The CDR3 is 15 amino acids. This chain's CDR3 is CASTSEGGVDEKLFF. As DNA, the CDR3 is TGTGCCAGCACCTCAGAGGGGGGCGTAGATGAAAAACTGTTTTTT.

The V gene is TRBV10-3, the J gene TRBJ2-1; 8 bases line up with TRBD2. The ends lost 3 bases at V and 0 bases at J; junction bases unmatched: 4. The CDR3 is 16 amino acids. Germline assignment: CDR1 ENHRY and CDR2 SYGVKD. The CDR3 region has the DNA TGTGCCATCAGTGAACTAGCGGAGACCTCCTACAATGAGCAGTTCTTC. Its protein product is CAISELAETSYNEQFF.

The chain employs TRBV4-2 and TRBJ1-6; 7 bases fit TRBD1. The CDR3 has 18 residues. V shed 0 bases, J shed 10 bases, and the junction held 15 bases outside the gene matches. The germline V gene has CDR1 LGHNA and CDR2 YNFKEQ. The CDR3, as DNA: TGTGCCAGCAGCCAAGAATGGGGACAGATTTCGGTAGAGTCACCCCTCCACTTT. Protein product: CASSQEWGQISVESPLHF.

The V and J genes are TRBV28 and TRBJ1-1, with D possibly being TRBD1 (5 bases). V lost 2 bases and J lost 3, with 13 bases in between. CDR3 length: 15 amino acids. From germline, CDR1 is MDHEN and CDR2 SYDVKM. The CDR3: CASSLIGGWDTEAFF. The CDR3 region has the DNA TGTGCCAGCAGTTTAATTGGGGGATGGGACACTGAAGCTTTCTTT.

The V gene is TRBV10-3, the J gene TRBJ1-1; TRBD1 is a possible D gene (6 bases). V lost 7 bases to trimming and J lost 11 bases, with 14 bases between them. The CDR3 contains 11 residues. Germline CDR1 reads ENHRY; CDR2 reads SYGVKD. CDR3 sequence: CAIITGRGAFF. The CDR3 nucleotides are TGTGCCATCATTACAGGGCGGGGGGCTTTCTTT.

V and J are TRBV25-1 and TRBJ1-5; no firm D call. Germline CDR1 is MGHDK and CDR2 is SYGVNS. This CDR3 region has 14 residues. The V gene lost 0 bases and the J gene lost 4 bases, with 7 bases spanning the gap. The CDR3 protein is CASSEYQVNQPQHF. For the CDR3, the DNA is TGTGCCAGCAGTGAATATCAGGTTAATCAGCCCCAGCATTTT. The whole variable domain, filled in from reference TRBV25-1 and TRBJ1-5, reads EADIYQTPRYLVIGTGKKITLECSQTMGHDKMYWYQQDPGMELHLIHYSYGVNSTEKGDLSSESTVSRIRTEHFPLTLESARPSHTSQYLCASSEYQVNQPQHFGDGTRLSIL.

The V and J genes are TRBV4-3 and TRBJ2-1; 11 bases are a match to TRBD2. V was pared by 0 bases and J by 7 bases, with 2 bases of the junction left unmatched. The CDR3 has 15 residues. Germline assignment: CDR1 LGHNA and CDR2 YSLEER. The CDR3 is CASSQDRTSGNEQFF. The CDR3 DNA reads TGCGCCAGCAGCCAAGACCGGACTAGCGGGAATGAGCAGTTCTTC.

This chain connects TRBV11-2 to TRBJ1-5; a possible D gene is TRBD1 (5 bases). The V end was cut by 5 bases, the J end by 4 bases, with 9 bases between. From germline, CDR1 is SGHAT and CDR2 FQNNGV. This CDR3 is built from 13 residues. For the CDR3, the DNA is TGTGCCAGCAGCCCTCGGGGGAATCAGCCCCAGCATTTT. Amino acid sequence: CASSPRGNQPQHF.

The genes are TRBV6-1 and TRBJ1-1; TRBD1 might be the D (6 bases). This CDR3 has 17 residues. Trimming pared 2 bases from V and 3 bases from J, leaving 19 bases between. Germline CDR1 reads MNHNS; CDR2 reads SASEGT. CDR3 loop: CASSERTASWVDTEAFF. CDR3 in DNA: TGTGCCAGCAGTGAAAGGACAGCCTCTTGGGTGGACACTGAAGCTTTCTTT.